This T cell receptor (beta chain) originates from a study of shared clonotypes between healthy human individuals. Trimming at V came to 2 bases and at J to 2 bases, leaving 8 bases not matched to a gene. The germline gives CDR1 MDHEN, CDR2 SYDVKM. The CDR3 covers 16 residues. Study findings and constraints: Investigators collected only blood, and repertoires in tissues likely differ.

Concerning this clone: As yet, its antigen is unknown.

Assay: immunoSEQ multiplex PCR; the TCRdb copy retains only in-frame clones and omits some. This table holds more than 400,000 clones, about 78% found once. Sequenced sample: PBMCs. The chain has TRBV28 and TRBJ1-2; TRBD1 aligns across 7 bases. This receptor was taken from a woman aged 40 to 49 in good health. Some clones in this sample may be carry-over from other donors' samples. The CDR3, as DNA: TGTGCCAGCAGTTTACCTCGGTTGGGACAGAACTATGGCTACACCTTC. Protein: CASSLPRLGQNYGYTF.